This TCR beta chain stems from a study of T-cell reconstitution after alpha-beta-depleted transplantation in children. Study-level findings and limits: The origin of high day-60 TCRbeta diversity in some patients lay in surviving recipient T cells and thymic progenitors.

As for this clonotype: The antigen remains unidentified.

This CDR3 region has 17 residues. The germline V gene has CDR1 SGHRS and CDR2 YFSETQ. The V segment lost 4 bases and the J segment 0 bases; nucleotides outside the gene matches: 3. Molecular barcoding with unique molecular identifiers was used for the TCRbeta library. TCRdb fed the PCR reads into MiXCR, producing one record per CDR3 protein. Here the sample spans a few hundred thousand distinct CDR3 sequences, roughly a quarter being singletons. The chain uses TRBV5-1 and TRBJ2-6; 11 nucleotides align to TRBD1. The origin of this receptor is a boy under three years old with Wiskott-Aldrich syndrome, due to receive a stem cell transplant. The specimen comprised PBMCs, sampled before TCRalphabeta/CD19-depleted stem cell transplant. The CDR3 DNA sequence: TGCGCCAGCAGCCCCGGGACAGGGGGCTCTGGGGCCAACGTCCTGACTTTC. Translation: CASSPGTGGSGANVLTF.